What follows are 29 T cell receptor beta chains derived from one specimen sequenced in a study of blood T cell repertoires in COVID-19. Generated by immunoSEQ multiplex PCR, the TCRdb table keeps only in-frame clones and is missing some. Of hundreds of thousands of clones in the sample, less than 85% were seen once. Sequencing was done on a sample of PBMCs or T cells enriched from blood (not recorded which). All receptors come from a man aged 40-55 years who had recovered from COVID-19.

Here the CDR3 DNA reads TGTGCCAGCAGTCTCAACAGGGATCAGCCCCAGCATTTT. Translated, it gives CASSLNRDQPQHF. The J gene is TRBJ1-5, the V gene TRBV12-3 or TRBV12-4; D may be TRBD1 (6 bases). V was shortened by 5 bases and J by 5 bases, with 10 bases between the two germline ends. The CDR3 covers 13 residues.

CDR3 bases: TGCGCCAGCAGCTTGTTCGGACTAGCGGGCTCTGGTGAGCAGTTCTTC. Translated: CASSLFGLAGSGEQFF. The V and J genes are TRBV5-1 and TRBJ2-1; 11 bases fit TRBD2. This CDR3 is built from 16 residues. J gave up 9 bases and V 1 base, and 9 bases lay outside the gene matches. CDR1 is SGHRS, CDR2 YFSETQ, per germline.

V usage is TRBV19 and J usage is TRBJ2-7, with TRBD2 as a possible D gene (5 bases). This CDR3 spans 12 amino acids. V lost 8 bases, J lost 9 bases, and 17 bases lay in between. Looked up from germline, CDR1 is LNHDA and CDR2 is SQIVND (reference sequence). DNA of the CDR3: TGTGCCAGTTCCGGCCCTACCGCGGGGCAGTACTTC. It specifies CASSGPTAGQYF.

This chain joins TRBV11-3 and TRBJ2-7; perhaps TRBD2 as D (5 bases). Germline V lookup: CDR1 SGHNT, CDR2 YENEEA. V was pared by 5 bases and J by 3 bases, with 8 bases between. The CDR3 runs to 12 residues. The DNA for the CDR3 is TGTGCCAGCAGCCGAACTAGCTACGAGCAGTACTTC. Translated: CASSRTSYEQYF.

This chain links TRBV6-5 with TRBJ2-7, with 8 nucleotides matching TRBD2. With V trimmed by 5 bases and J by 0 bases, 6 bases remained unmatched. The germline gives CDR1 MNHEY, CDR2 SVGAGI. The CDR3 covers 15 residues. As DNA, the CDR3 is TGTGCCAGCAGTCCAGCGGGAGAGGCCTCCTACGAGCAGTACTTC. It codes for CASSPAGEASYEQYF.

In DNA, the CDR3 is TGCGCCAGCAGCTTGGCCGGCAGGGAACTGTTTTTT. This gives the protein CASSLAGRELFF. This chain uses TRBV5-1 with TRBJ1-4; possible D gene TRBD1, 5 bases. This CDR3 has 12 residues. Trimming removed 0 bases at V and 12 bases at J, with 9 bases between. Germline CDR1 reads SGHRS; CDR2 reads YFSETQ.

This rearrangement joins TRBV12-3 or TRBV12-4 to TRBJ1-5; D unclear. Between the trimmed V and J ends, which lost 6 bases and 9 bases, there was a span of 9 bases. This CDR3 has 11 residues. CDR3 nucleotides: TGTGCCAGCAGCGCCCTAGGGCCCCAGCATTTT. It yields the protein CASSALGPQHF.

This clone turned up a few times. This chain uses TRBV12-3 or TRBV12-4 with TRBJ2-7; perhaps TRBD1 as D (5 bases). Trimming pared 7 bases from V and 4 bases from J, leaving 11 bases between. The CDR3 is 12 residues long. The CDR3 protein is CASTEGEYEQYF. CDR3 sequence (DNA): TGTGCCAGCACGGAAGGGGAATACGAGCAGTACTTC.

J is TRBJ1-6 and V is TRBV30, with TRBD1 identical over 8 bases. The CDR3 spans 15 residues. J gave up 7 bases and V 4 bases, and 9 bases lay outside the gene matches. Germline values: CDR1 GTSNPN, CDR2 SVGIG (reference sequence). CDR3 sequence (DNA): TGTGCCTGGACAGGGGGCGCCGTTGGGAATTCACCCCTCCACTTT. As protein: CAWTGGAVGNSPLHF.

V usage is TRBV4-2 and J usage is TRBJ1-1; D ambiguous. V gave up 0 bases and J gave up 1 base, with 6 bases separating them. The CDR3 covers 14 residues. CDR1 is LGHNA, CDR2 YNFKEQ, per germline. Here the CDR3 DNA reads TGTGCCAGCAGCCAAGAACGGTGGAACACTGAAGCTTTCTTT. As protein: CASSQERWNTEAFF.

This clone was detected once. V gene TRBV6-2 or TRBV6-3 combines with J gene TRBJ2-1, with 7 nucleotides matching TRBD2. Unmatched junction bases numbered 7, after V lost 8 bases and J lost 3 bases. The CDR3 runs 14 residues. Germline V gene lookup returns CDR1 MNHEY and CDR2 SVGEGT. CDR3: CASGPGTNYNEQFF. CDR3 bases: TGTGCCAGCGGCCCAGGGACTAACTACAATGAGCAGTTCTTC.

The chain couples TRBV5-4 to TRBJ2-7; 11 bases are shared with TRBD2. J lost 0 bases, V lost 1 base, and 9 bases had no gene match. From germline, CDR1 is SGHNT and CDR2 YYREEE (reference sequence). The CDR3 extends over 18 amino acids. CDR3: CASSLSPTSGTSSYEQYF. As DNA, the CDR3 is TGTGCCAGCAGCTTGTCACCGACTAGCGGGACGAGCTCCTACGAGCAGTACTTC.

The rearrangement uses TRBV7-6 and TRBJ2-1; 8 positions match TRBD1. CDR1 SGHVS and CDR2 FNYEAQ come from the germline V gene. V shed 1 base, J shed 3 bases, and the junction held 5 bases outside the gene matches. This CDR3 spans 16 amino acids. The CDR3 bases are TGTGCCAGCAGCTTAGATCGAGGACAGGGCTACAATGAGCAGTTCTTC. Encoded protein: CASSLDRGQGYNEQFF.

This clone was observed a single time. J is TRBJ2-1 and V is TRBV24-1; 9 bases are shared with TRBD2. V dropped 3 bases and J dropped 6; count of bases not matched to a gene: 8. The CDR3 sequence is 16 residues long. In germline, CDR1 is KGHDR, CDR2 SFDVKD. The chain's CDR3 is CATSDPQAGGFNEQFF. In DNA, the CDR3 is TGTGCCACCAGTGATCCCCAAGCGGGAGGTTTCAATGAGCAGTTCTTC.

This sequence joins TRBV24-1 and TRBJ2-5; D gene uncertain. V was shortened by 1 base and J by 5 bases, with 13 bases between the two germline ends. This CDR3 comprises 15 residues. Per the germline V gene, CDR1 is KGHDR and CDR2 is SFDVKD. CDR3 bases: TGTGCCACCAGTGATTTATCGGCGGAATTGGAGACCCAGTACTTC. Translated, it gives CATSDLSAELETQYF.

The J gene is TRBJ1-3, the V gene TRBV7-2; TRBD1 agrees at 10 bases. CDR1 and CDR2 from the germline V gene are SGHTA and FQGNSA. The ends lost 1 base at V and 2 bases at J; junction bases unmatched: 5. The CDR3 totals 17 residues. In DNA form, the CDR3 reads TGTGCCAGCAGCTTAGTGGGGACAGGGGCCACTGGAAACACCATATATTTT. Translated, it gives CASSLVGTGATGNTIYF.

The chain uses TRBV3-1 (or the pseudogene TRBV3-2) and TRBJ2-7, with TRBD2 matching 7 bases. V lost 1 base, J lost 7 bases, and 1 base stayed unmatched. The CDR3 has 12 residues. The germline V gene encodes CDR1 LGHDT and CDR2 YNNKEL (reference sequence). DNA of the CDR3: TGTGCCAGCAGCCAAGGGACTAGAGAGCAGTACTTC. The encoded protein is CASSQGTREQYF.

The V gene is TRBV30, the J gene TRBJ2-3; possibly TRBD1 for D (6 bases). This CDR3 comprises 15 residues. The V end lost 6 bases, the J end lost 3 bases, and 19 bases lay between the germline ends. Germline CDR1 is GTSNPN and CDR2 is SVGIG (reference sequence). The CDR3 loop is CACRPTGWATDTQYF. DNA of the CDR3: TGTGCCTGCCGACCGACAGGTTGGGCGACAGATACGCAGTATTTT.

V usage is TRBV9 and J usage is TRBJ2-2; 9 positions agree with TRBD1. CDR3 length equals 16 residues. Germline CDR1 reads SGDLS; CDR2 reads YYNGEE. Trimming cost V 5 bases and J 4 bases; bases outside gene matches: 9. The CDR3 bases are TGTGCCAGCAGTCACACGACAGGGGGAAGCACCGGGGAGCTGTTTTTT. It yields the protein CASSHTTGGSTGELFF.

The V and J genes are TRBV5-1 and TRBJ1-6; D is perhaps TRBD1 (6 bases). The CDR3 runs to 16 residues. Germline V gene lookup returns CDR1 SGHRS and CDR2 YFSETQ. V was clipped by 4 bases and J by 7 bases, with 18 bases between them. The CDR3 bases are TGCGCCAGCAGCCACCCTGCAGGGGTCGGGAATTCACCCCTCCACTTT. This translates into CASSHPAGVGNSPLHF.

The chain is built from TRBV4-2 and TRBJ1-2, with D maybe TRBD1 (5 bases). Germline-derived CDR1 and CDR2 are LGHNA and YNFKEQ. V shed 0 bases and J shed 2 bases, with 10 bases lying between them. This CDR3 has 15 residues. Written as DNA, the CDR3 is TGTGCCAGCAGCCAAGATTGGGGGGGGAACTATGGCTACACCTTC. This gives the protein CASSQDWGGNYGYTF.

The V and J genes are TRBV24-1 and TRBJ2-5; weak D call: TRBD2 (5 bases). CDR3 length: 12 residues. V was cut by 3 bases and J by 7 bases, with 8 bases left in between. In germline, CDR1 is KGHDR, CDR2 SFDVKD. As DNA, the CDR3 is TGTGCCACCAGTGATGACCGGGGGACCCAGTACTTC. Amino acids: CATSDDRGTQYF.

The chain is built from TRBV30 and TRBJ1-2; D perhaps matches TRBD1 (6 bases). The CDR3 extends over 12 amino acids. Germline V gives CDR1 GTSNPN, CDR2 SVGIG (reference sequence). The germline V and J ends were trimmed by 7 bases and 3 bases, with 12 bases remaining between them. The CDR3 loop is CASRRGDYGYTF. The CDR3 coding sequence is TGTGCCTCACGCAGGGGAGACTATGGCTACACCTTC.

The V gene is TRBV29-1, the J gene TRBJ2-7, with TRBD1 identical over 8 bases. This CDR3 is 15 amino acids long. After removal of 5 bases from V and 3 bases from J, the junction contained 12 bases not matched to a gene. CDR1 and CDR2 from the germline V gene are SQVTM and ANQGSEA. The CDR3 is CSVRGQGIFIYEQYF. DNA for the CDR3: TGCAGCGTTCGCGGACAGGGAATATTTATCTACGAGCAGTACTTC.

The chain uses TRBV7-9 and TRBJ2-2, with 10 bases fitting TRBD2. CDR1 SEHNR and CDR2 FQNEAQ come from the germline V gene (reference sequence). V lost 5 bases to trimming and J lost 0 bases; unmatched junction nucleotides: 12. The CDR3 spans 19 residues. In nucleotides, the CDR3 is TGTGCCAGCAGCCAACCCAGGAGAGCGGGAGGGACGAACACCGGGGAGCTGTTTTTT. Encoded protein: CASSQPRRAGGTNTGELFF.

The CDR3 DNA reads as TGTGCCAGCAGCGAGGGACTAGCGTCAACGAATGAGCAGTTCTTC. It encodes CASSEGLASTNEQFF. This rearrangement joins TRBV9 to TRBJ2-1; 10 nucleotides line up with TRBD2. Per germline, CDR1 SGDLS and CDR2 YYNGEE. This CDR3 spans 15 amino acids. Trimming cost V 3 bases and J 7 bases; bases outside gene matches: 7.

The rearrangement joins TRBV5-1 to TRBJ2-1; possible D gene TRBD2, 6 bases. Trimming took off 0 bases at V and 5 bases at J, with 12 bases between the two ends. The CDR3 has 15 residues. Germline-derived CDR1 and CDR2 are SGHRS and YFSETQ. CDR3 in DNA: TGCGCCAGCAGCTTGGTCGGGACTTCCGACAATGAGCAGTTCTTC. Translated: CASSLVGTSDNEQFF.

The rearrangement uses TRBV7-2 and TRBJ2-5; TRBD2 might be the D (6 bases). V lost 1 base and J lost 5, with 11 bases in between. The CDR3 spans 14 residues. Germline loops: CDR1 SGHTA, CDR2 FQGNSA. The CDR3 sequence is CASSLGRGRETQYF. CDR3 DNA sequence: TGTGCCAGCAGCTTAGGTCGAGGGAGGGAGACCCAGTACTTC.

The chain joins TRBV1 to TRBJ2-7; no check of the table's D call, TRBD2, against the DNA was made. TRBV1 constitutes a pseudogene. This CDR3 has 15 amino acids. Written as DNA, the CDR3 is TGCACCAGCAGCCAGGGCGCGGGAGGGCTGAACGAGCAGTACTTC. Translating gives CTSSQGAGGLNEQYF.